Presented here are 12 T cell receptor beta chains from one specimen sequenced in a study of beta chain features in type 1 diabetes. Their specific antigens are unknown. Reverse transcription of all isolated RNA meant that expressed TCRB transcripts were sequenced. Repertoires were generated with immunoSEQ multiplex PCR, while TCRdb's copy carries only in-frame clones and drops some. Of 640,000 or so clones in the sample, around 15% are singletons; the top ten hold 0.035% to 0.045%. Findings and limits, study-wide: There was a moderate but significant shortening of TCRB CDR3s in all four CD4+ subsets of Type 1 diabetes patients.

Source material: naive CD4+ T cells from blood. The origin of the receptors is a young man with type 1 diabetes.

This clone was counted between two and nine times. The chain links TRBV30 to TRBJ2-7; a weak D match, TRBD1 (6 bases). The CDR3 runs to 15 residues. V was pared by 6 bases and J by 2 bases, with 20 bases between. CDR1 is GTSNPN, CDR2 SVGIG, per germline (reference sequence). This CDR3 reads CACGPLSGQTYEQYF. CDR3 sequence (DNA): TGTGCCTGTGGCCCCTTATCCGGACAGACCTACGAGCAGTACTTC.

In the case of this clone: Within the sample, other DNA sequences also encode this same CDR3. The gene calls are TRBV18 and TRBJ2-5; TRBD1 matches at 7 bases. The junction had 1 base not matched to a gene; V was cut back by 0 bases and J by 3 bases. The CDR3 is made up of 14 amino acids. In germline, CDR1 is KGHSH, CDR2 LQKENI. The CDR3 sequence: CASSPPGTEETQYF. The CDR3 bases are TGTGCCAGCTCACCACCCGGGACAGAAGAGACCCAGTACTTC.

The J gene is TRBJ1-4, the V gene TRBV19, with TRBD1 matching 10 bases. The germline gives CDR1 LNHDA, CDR2 SQIVND (reference sequence). The V and J ends lost 6 bases and 7 bases, in that order; junction bases with no gene match: 2. This CDR3 region has 13 residues. The CDR3, as DNA: TGTGCCAGTAGGACAGGGGGCCGTGAAAAACTGTTTTTT. Translation: CASRTGGREKLFF. Full variable domain (outside the CDR3, taken from reference TRBV19 and TRBJ1-4): DGGITQSPKYLFRKEGQNVTLSCEQNLNHDAMYWYRQDPGQGLRLIYYSQIVNDFQKGDIAEGYSVSREKKESFPLTVTSAQKNPTAFYLCASRTGGREKLFFGSGTQLSVL.

The sample holds a few counts of this clone. CDR3 region: CASSQSLLGRETQYF. The CDR3 DNA reads as TGTGCCAGCAGCCAGTCCCTTTTGGGGCGGGAGACCCAGTACTTC. V usage is TRBV14 and J usage is TRBJ2-5, with D maybe TRBD1 (5 bases). This CDR3 is 15 amino acids long. The germline V and J ends were trimmed by 3 bases and 5 bases, with 16 bases remaining between them. The germline V gene encodes CDR1 SGHDN and CDR2 FVKESK.

The chain couples TRBV7-2 to TRBJ2-3; D is undetermined. V was clipped by 3 bases and J by 2 bases, with 15 bases between them. The CDR3 length is 16 residues. The germline gives CDR1 SGHTA, CDR2 FQGNSA. Written as DNA, the CDR3 is TGTGCCAGCAGCTTCAATGATGCTAGAAACACAGATACGCAGTATTTT. Amino acids: CASSFNDARNTDTQYF.

This chain uses TRBV29-1 with TRBJ1-2, with D perhaps TRBD1 (6 bases). Trimming shortened V by 5 bases and J by 0 bases, and 19 bases separated the two germline ends. Germline values: CDR1 SQVTM, CDR2 ANQGSEA. The CDR3 has 16 amino acids. In DNA form, the CDR3 reads TGCAGCGTTCTATTCCCCTCGCAGGGGTCTAACTATGGCTACACCTTC. Translated, it gives CSVLFPSQGSNYGYTF. The full variable domain, its missing parts supplied by reference TRBV29-1 and TRBJ1-2, is SAVISQKPSRDICQRGTSLTIQCQVDSQVTMMFWYRQQPGQSLTLIATANQGSEATYESGFVIDKFPISRPNLTFSTLTVSNMSPEDSSIYLCSVLFPSQGSNYGYTFGSGTRLTVV.

The chain recombines TRBV7-9 with TRBJ1-6, with a tentative D call TRBD1 (5 bases). Germline V CDR1 and CDR2: SEHNR, FQNEAQ (reference sequence). V was clipped by 2 bases and J by 5 bases, with 7 bases between them. The CDR3 runs 14 residues. In DNA form, the CDR3 reads TGTGCCAGCAGCTTAAGGGGCCATAATTCACCCCTCCACTTT. Amino acid sequence: CASSLRGHNSPLHF.

The chain joins TRBV4-3 to TRBJ1-5; D is ambiguous. The germline V gene has CDR1 LGHNA and CDR2 YSLEER. Trimming pared 7 bases from V and 4 bases from J, leaving 20 bases between. This CDR3 region has 16 residues. Here the CDR3 DNA reads TGCGCCAGCAAGGAGAAGTACACGGTGGGGAATCAGCCCCAGCATTTT. This codes for CASKEKYTVGNQPQHF.

The chain combines TRBV15 with TRBJ1-5, with D unclear. The CDR3 sequence is 16 residues long. Germline V gene data show CDR1 as LNHNV and CDR2 as YYDKDF (reference sequence). V was shortened by 3 bases and J by 3 bases, with 15 bases between the two germline ends. The CDR3 DNA follows: TGTGCCACCAGCAGGGCTGTACTTATCTCCAATCAGCCCCAGCATTTT. Protein sequence: CATSRAVLISNQPQHF.

The chain uses TRBV7-9 and TRBJ2-3; D remains unclear. V lost 8 bases, J lost 2 bases, and 5 bases lay in between. The V gene's germline CDR1 is SEHNR and CDR2 FQNEAQ (reference sequence). CDR3 size: 11 residues. The CDR3 coding sequence is TGTGCCAGCGGCAACACAGATACGCAGTATTTT. Translation gives CASGNTDTQYF.

The chain links TRBV5-1 to TRBJ2-5; 8 bases are a match to TRBD1. CDR3 length: 14 residues. Trimming removed 0 bases from V and 7 bases from J; junction bases left unmatched: 5. The V gene's germline CDR1 is SGHRS and CDR2 YFSETQ. Here the CDR3 DNA reads TGCGCCAGCAGCTTGGCGACAGGGGTTGGGACCCAGTACTTC. This encodes CASSLATGVGTQYF.

This sequence joins TRBV14 and TRBJ1-6, with 7 positions matching TRBD1. The V gene end was trimmed by 4 bases and the J gene end by 6 bases; junction bases not matched to a gene: 6. CDR1 and CDR2 from the germline V gene are SGHDN and FVKESK. CDR3 length: 15 residues. In nucleotides, the CDR3 is TGTGCCAGCAGCCTCGGGACAGCCGGTAATTCACCCCTCCACTTT. It codes for CASSLGTAGNSPLHF.